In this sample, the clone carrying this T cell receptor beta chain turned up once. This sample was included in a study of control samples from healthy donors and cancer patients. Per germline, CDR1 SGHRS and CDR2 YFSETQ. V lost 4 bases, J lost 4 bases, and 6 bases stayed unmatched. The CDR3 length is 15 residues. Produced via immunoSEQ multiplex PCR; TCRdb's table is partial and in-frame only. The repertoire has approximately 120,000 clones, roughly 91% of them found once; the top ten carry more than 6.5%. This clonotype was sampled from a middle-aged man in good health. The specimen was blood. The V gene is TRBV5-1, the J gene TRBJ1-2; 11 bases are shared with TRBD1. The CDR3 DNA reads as TGCGCCAGCAGCACCGGGACAGGGGGAGGCTATGGCTACACCTTC. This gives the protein CASSTGTGGGYGYTF.